A single sample is the source of the 30 T cell receptor beta chains below, sequenced in a study of regulatory T cells in long-lasting Graves disease. As for time point: newly diagnosed GD, antithyroid drugs for less than 3 months. The authors made the TCR library using RNA they extracted from PBMCs. Arm-PCR of CDR3 regions and iRepertoire HTBI primers were the basis on which TCR beta libraries were built. TCRdb called the multiplex PCR reads again in MiXCR, with one record for every CDR3 protein. This table holds 350,000 to 400,000 distinct CDR3 sequences, 15% to 20% found once. This sample also appeared in a second study, on T cells in Graves' hyperthyroidism and ophthalmopathy.

The sequenced sample was peripheral blood mononuclear cells (PBMCs), obtained at new diagnosis, from a patient treated with antithyroid drugs. These receptors came from a young woman with Graves disease.

This clonotype was observed at least ten times. This chain connects TRBV24-1 to TRBJ2-5; 9 positions match TRBD2. The germline CDR1 and CDR2 sequences are KGHDR and SFDVKD. V was clipped by 6 bases and J by 1 base; unmatched bases: 5. The CDR3 has 15 residues. The CDR3 sequence: CATSRAGGPQETQYF. DNA of the CDR3: TGTGCCACCAGTCGGGCGGGAGGGCCCCAAGAGACCCAGTACTTC.

The rearrangement links TRBV2 to TRBJ1-5, with unresolved D. The V gene lost 1 base and the J gene lost 1 base, with 5 bases spanning the gap. Germline values: CDR1 SNHLY, CDR2 FYNNEI. This CDR3 is 14 amino acids long. This chain's CDR3 is CASSEGISNQPQHF. As DNA, the CDR3 is TGTGCCAGCAGTGAAGGGATAAGCAATCAGCCCCAGCATTTT.

Worth noting for this clonotype: This clone may be a read error of a much larger clone one base away. The chain is built from TRBV12-3 or TRBV12-4 and TRBJ2-5; 8 bases line up with TRBD2. CDR3 length: 14 amino acids. The CDR3 DNA reads as TGTGCCAGCGCTTGGGGAGCGGGGGCAGAGGCCCAGTACTTC. It yields the protein CASAWGAGAEAQYF.

The CDR3 sequence: CASSRLAAGGTGELFF. The DNA for the CDR3 is TGTGCCAGCAGCCGGCTAGCAGCCGGGGGGACCGGGGAGCTGTTTTTT. The V call is TRBV3-1, the J call TRBJ2-2; 7 bases map to TRBD2. In germline, CDR1 is LGHDT, CDR2 YNNKEL (reference sequence). After removal of 4 bases from V and 5 bases from J, the junction contained 10 bases not matched to a gene. The CDR3 spans 16 residues.

At least ten counts were recorded for this clonotype. This sequence joins TRBV12-3 or TRBV12-4 and TRBJ1-2, with 7 positions matching TRBD1. CDR3 length: 13 residues. The J segment lost 4 bases and the V segment lost 6 bases, leaving 5 bases of the junction unmatched. CDR3 DNA: TGTGCCAGCAGACCCGGGACAGCCTATGGCTACACCTTC. Translating gives CASRPGTAYGYTF.

This clonotype was recorded many times. The chain couples TRBV7-2 to TRBJ2-5; unclear D gene. Germline V gene sequence: CDR1 SGHTA, CDR2 FQGNSA. The V end was cut by 2 bases, the J end by 2 bases, with 12 bases between. This CDR3 has 15 amino acids. The CDR3, as DNA: TGTGCCAGCAGCTTACACAGTCTGTATCAAGAGACCCAGTACTTC. It codes for CASSLHSLYQETQYF.

This clonotype appeared many times. The V and J genes are TRBV9 and TRBJ2-1; possibly TRBD1 or TRBD2 for D (5 bases each). The DNA end favors TRBJ2-5, so the J call may be wrong. Germline V gives CDR1 SGDLS, CDR2 YYNGEE. This CDR3 has 13 residues. As DNA, the CDR3 is TGTGCCAGCAGTGGGGGAGTTCAAGAGACCCAGTACTTC. Translation: CASSGGVQETQYF.

This clonotype was seen a few times. The CDR3 DNA reads as TGTGCCAGCAGCTCTCTAGCGCCGTTCGATGAGCAGTTCTTC. Its protein product is CASSSLAPFDEQFF. V and J are TRBV7-9 and TRBJ2-1; D may be TRBD2 (6 bases). CDR3 length: 14 amino acids. Germline V gene sequence: CDR1 SEHNR, CDR2 FQNEAQ (reference sequence). V was shortened by 4 bases and J by 8 bases, with 15 bases between the two germline ends.

There are a few counts of this clonotype. Lacking the conserved final phenylalanine or tryptophan, this CDR3 likely reflects a read error. The chain has TRBV2 and TRBJ1-1; perhaps TRBD1 as D (5 bases). V was clipped by 1 base and J by 0 bases, with 18 bases between them. In germline, CDR1 is SNHLY, CDR2 FYNNEI. The CDR3 extends over 18 amino acids. In DNA, the CDR3 is TGTGCCAGCAGTGAAGTGCCCACTTGGGGCCCCATGAACACTGAAGCTTTCTCT. Its protein is CASSEVPTWGPMNTEAFS.

The sample holds many counts of this clonotype. The chain employs TRBV2 and TRBJ1-1; D is unclear. The CDR3 consists of 13 residues. The V end lost 1 base, the J end lost 10 bases, and 13 bases lay between the germline ends. CDR1 and CDR2 from the germline V gene are SNHLY and FYNNEI. The CDR3 here is CASSEGLHGGAFF. The DNA of the CDR3 is TGTGCCAGCAGTGAAGGCCTACACGGCGGAGCTTTCTTT.

This clonotype was seen many times. V is TRBV28 and J is TRBJ2-1, with 8 bases that match TRBD2. CDR3 size: 14 residues. Germline V gene lookup returns CDR1 MDHEN and CDR2 SYDVKM. V lost 4 bases to trimming and J lost 6 bases; unmatched junction nucleotides: 5. In nucleotides, the CDR3 is TGTGCCAGCAGTTCTCCGGGGGGGGCCAATGAGCAGTTCTTC. Its translation is CASSSPGGANEQFF.

This clonotype was seen ten or more times. The CDR3 coding sequence is TGTGCCAGCAGTTTAGGAGCCGGAAACATTCAGTACTTC. Encoded protein: CASSLGAGNIQYF. The V gene is TRBV28, the J gene TRBJ2-4; no reliable D call. The CDR3 has 13 amino acids. Germline-derived CDR1 and CDR2 are MDHEN and SYDVKM. The V end lost 2 bases, the J end lost 6 bases, and 8 bases lay between the germline ends.

The table lists this clonotype with a count of one. The chain has TRBV20-1 and TRBJ2-3; 9 nucleotides agree with TRBD2. This CDR3 has 18 residues. Looked up from germline, CDR1 is DFQATT and CDR2 is SNEGSKA (reference sequence). The V gene end was trimmed by 1 base and the J gene end by 0 bases; junction bases not matched to a gene: 11. The CDR3, as DNA: TGCAGTGCTAGAGGCCTAGCGGGACGACCCTCTAGCACAGATACGCAGTATTTT. Amino acid sequence: CSARGLAGRPSSTDTQYF.

This clonotype was seen many times. This chain links TRBV12-5 with TRBJ1-2, with D possibly matching TRBD1 (6 bases). Germline CDR1 LGHNT, CDR2 FRNRAP. This CDR3 has 19 amino acids. V shed 0 bases and J shed 4 bases, with 24 bases lying between them. The CDR3 region has the DNA TGTGCTAGTGGTTTGGTACCCACCCACTTTGGACAGCATCCCTATGGCTACACCTTC. Amino acid sequence: CASGLVPTHFGQHPYGYTF.

This clonotype was observed many times. This chain links TRBV5-1 with TRBJ1-4; TRBD1 is a possible D gene (5 bases). The CDR3 runs 15 residues. Germline CDR1 reads SGHRS; CDR2 reads YFSETQ. V lost 0 bases and J lost 8, with 14 bases in between. CDR3 nucleotide sequence: TGCGCCAGCAGCTTGGCCGGAACAGGCGGCGAAAAACTGTTTTTT. It is translated as CASSLAGTGGEKLFF. Drawing the rest from reference TRBV5-1 and TRBJ1-4, the complete variable domain is KAGVTQTPRYLIKTRGQQVTLSCSPISGHRSVSWYQQTPGQGLQFLFEYFSETQRNKGNFPGRFSGRQFSNSRSEMNVSTLELGDSALYLCASSLAGTGGEKLFFGSGTQLSVL.

This clonotype was counted ten times or more. The chain has TRBV7-3 and TRBJ1-1; tentatively, D is TRBD1 (5 bases). Germline V CDR1 and CDR2: SGHTA, FQGTGA. V lost 2 bases and J 0 bases, leaving 13 bases between the germline ends. There are 16 residues in the CDR3. DNA of the CDR3: TGTGCCAGCAGCTTAGGGGCGAGGGCTGTGAACACTGAAGCTTTCTTT. This translates into CASSLGARAVNTEAFF.

At least ten counts were recorded for this clonotype. The CDR3 DNA reads TGTGCCTGGAATCAGGGAACACGATACCAATCAGGGAACACTGAAGCTTTCTTT. It translates to CAWNQGTRYQSGNTEAFF. This chain links TRBV30 with TRBJ1-1; maybe TRBD1 (5 bases). Trimming pared 4 bases from V and 1 base from J, leaving 25 bases between. CDR3 length equals 18 residues. Germline V lookup: CDR1 GTSNPN, CDR2 SVGIG (reference sequence).

The J gene is TRBJ2-7, the V gene TRBV6-6; a weak D match, TRBD1 (5 bases). CDR3 size: 16 residues. Trimming removed 0 bases at V and 0 bases at J, with 12 bases between. Germline CDR1 reads MNHNY; CDR2 reads SVGAGI (reference sequence). Here the CDR3 reads CASSYSGQVSSYEQYF. The CDR3 bases are TGTGCCAGCAGTTACTCGGGGCAGGTGAGCTCCTACGAGCAGTACTTC.

This clonotype was seen once. One base separates it from a far larger clone, so it is likely a read error. The rearrangement joins TRBV2 to TRBJ1-1, with D unresolved. The V gene's germline CDR1 is SNHLY and CDR2 FYNNEI. The CDR3 is 14 amino acids. Trimming took off 6 bases at V and 4 bases at J, with 15 bases between the two ends. CDR3 sequence reads: CASSHASLSTEAFF. The CDR3 nucleotides read TGTGCCAGCAGCCATGCCAGTCTGAGCACTGAAGCTTTCTTT.

This clonotype was picked up a small number of times. The chain uses TRBV18 and TRBJ2-2, with D perhaps being TRBD1 or TRBD2 (6 bases each). The CDR3 runs to 16 residues. The ends were cut back, 4 bases at V and 1 base at J, with 13 bases in the middle. Germline values: CDR1 KGHSH, CDR2 LQKENI. Written as DNA, the CDR3 is TGTGCCAGCTCACTACAACAGGGAGGGAACACCGGGGAGCTGTTTTTT. This codes for CASSLQQGGNTGELFF.

V is TRBV29-1 and J is TRBJ2-6; the match to TRBD1 covers 9 bases. Per the germline V gene, CDR1 is SQVTM and CDR2 is ANQGSEA. The J segment lost 3 bases and the V segment lost 0 bases, leaving 9 bases of the junction unmatched. This CDR3 contains 18 residues. In DNA form, the CDR3 reads TGCAGCGTTGAAGATCGGGACAGGGCCCGCAGTGGGGCCAACGTCCTGACTTTC. Protein product: CSVEDRDRARSGANVLTF.

On this clonotype: An end of the junction does not agree with germline; a read error may underlie this. The chain uses TRBV28 and TRBJ1-5; D not resolved. Germline CDR1 and CDR2: MDHEN and SYDVKM. CDR3 length: 15 residues. The CDR3 DNA reads TGTGCCAGCAGTTTATGGACCCAAAGCAATCAGTCCCAGCATTTT. Amino acids: CASSLWTQSNQSQHF.

This clonotype came up many times. This rearrangement joins TRBV5-5 to TRBJ2-2, with 11 bases fitting TRBD1. CDR1 SGHKS and CDR2 YYEKEE come from the germline V gene (reference sequence). This CDR3 has 16 amino acids. The ends lost 3 bases at V and 0 bases at J; junction bases unmatched: 1. The CDR3 sequence: CASSWGQGANTGELFF. For the CDR3, the DNA is TGTGCCAGCAGCTGGGGACAGGGGGCGAACACCGGGGAGCTGTTTTTT.

This clonotype occurred many times. The chain has TRBV20-1 and TRBJ2-1; TRBD1 matches at 9 bases. The CDR3 consists of 14 residues. Unmatched junction bases numbered 5, after V lost 6 bases and J lost 2 bases. Germline values: CDR1 DFQATT, CDR2 SNEGSKA (reference sequence). CDR3 in amino acids: CSAITGGAYNEQFF. DNA of the CDR3: TGCAGTGCAATAACAGGGGGCGCCTACAATGAGCAGTTCTTC.

This clonotype was recorded many times. A read error may account for a junction end that differs from germline. The V gene is TRBV28, the J gene TRBJ2-1, with D maybe TRBD2 (6 bases). The CDR3 has 14 residues. Germline CDR1 reads MDHEN; CDR2 reads SYDVKM. The CDR3 DNA is TGTGCCAGCAGTTTAGGGACCGGGAGTGGCTTTTTGATCTTC. This gives the protein CASSLGTGSGFLIF. The variable domain in full, with the rest retrieved from reference TRBV28 and TRBJ2-1, is DVKVTQSSRYLVKRTGEKVFLECVQDMDHENMFWYRQDPGLGLRLIYFSYDVKMKEKGDIPEGYSVSREKKERFSLILESASTNQTSMYLCASSLGTGSGFLIFGPGTRLTVL.

Ten or more counts support this clonotype. The rearrangement joins TRBV10-3 to TRBJ2-1, with D hard to call. From germline, CDR1 is ENHRY and CDR2 SYGVKD. The CDR3 is 13 residues long. Trimming took off 3 bases at V and 6 bases at J, with 9 bases between the two ends. The CDR3 DNA sequence: TGTGCCATCAGTGACGGATCAGCCAATGAGCAGTTCTTC. Residues: CAISDGSANEQFF.

In this sample, this clonotype turned up many times. The DNA of the CDR3 is TGTGCCAGCAGCGTCCTTCCGACTAGCGGGAGGGCCCGGGACACAGATACGCAGTATTTT. Translated: CASSVLPTSGRARDTDTQYF. The rearrangement links TRBV9 to TRBJ2-3; 14 positions agree with TRBD2. V lost 2 bases to trimming and J lost 2 bases; unmatched junction nucleotides: 13. This CDR3 comprises 20 residues. The germline CDR1 and CDR2 sequences are SGDLS and YYNGEE.

The rearrangement uses TRBV27 and TRBJ1-2; possible D gene TRBD1, 6 bases. CDR1 is MNHEY and CDR2 is SMNVEV in the germline V gene (reference sequence). V was pared by 2 bases and J by 6 bases, with 13 bases between. The CDR3 has 14 residues. The CDR3 DNA follows: TGTGCCAGCAGTTTAACAGGGCTTTCCGATGGCTACACCTTC. It codes for CASSLTGLSDGYTF.

The chain combines TRBV19 with TRBJ2-7; a possible D gene is TRBD1 (8 bases). In germline, CDR1 is LNHDA, CDR2 SQIVND (reference sequence). The germline V and J ends were trimmed by 4 bases and 3 bases, with 25 bases remaining between them. The CDR3 runs 18 residues. The chain's CDR3 is CASSTRTGKASGVYEQYF. The CDR3 DNA reads as TGTGCCAGTAGTACCCGGACAGGGAAGGCTAGCGGCGTCTACGAGCAGTACTTC.

This clonotype occurred many times. The chain carries TRBV3-1 and TRBJ2-3; D is perhaps TRBD2 (6 bases). In germline, CDR1 is LGHDT, CDR2 YNNKEL (reference sequence). Trimming pared 3 bases from V and 6 bases from J, leaving 13 bases between. This CDR3 spans 14 amino acids. CDR3 coding DNA: TGTGCCAGCAGCCAGGCCGGGACTGGGGATACGCAGTATTTT. Translated, it gives CASSQAGTGDTQYF.